The clone carrying this T cell receptor (beta chain) has at least ten counts. Its antigen is still unknown. One entry per CDR3 protein results from TCRdb running MiXCR on the 5' RACE reads. Seen here are approximately 9,400 distinct CDR3 sequences, 3.5% to 5.5% observed once, and the top ten hold approximately 31%. The CDR3 is 14 residues long. In germline, CDR1 is SGHTA, CDR2 FQGNSA. The V end was cut by 1 base, the J end by 5 bases, with 11 bases between. These data originate in a study of spatial heterogeneity in lung cancer. Study-wide results and limits: Relative to follow-up, resection was when ubiquitous expanded tumor TCRs appeared more in blood.

The sample's time point: sample taken at primary tumor resection. No cell sorting; template was whole RNA from tumor, lung tissue or PBMC. The chain joins TRBV7-2 to TRBJ1-1, with no clear D. Sequenced material: PBMCs, taken at surgery. This TCR derives from a male donor with early-stage non-small cell lung cancer. The CDR3 protein is CASSLGSGRTEAFF. The CDR3 DNA reads TGTGCCAGCAGCTTAGGCAGTGGTAGGACTGAAGCTTTCTTT.